This T cell receptor (beta chain) derives from a study of Graves' ophthalmopathy and Graves' hyperthyroidism. The CDR3 covers 13 residues. Germline loops: CDR1 MGHDK, CDR2 SYGVNS. V shed 9 bases and J shed 8 bases, with 14 bases lying between them. From RNA, the CDR3 regions of TCR beta chains were amplified and sequenced. The authors performed first-round RT-PCR with HTBI primers and then a second-round multiplex PCR. MiXCR, applied by TCRdb to the multiplex PCR reads, yields one record per CDR3 protein. Seen here are about 700,000 distinct CDR3 sequences, 35% to 50% observed once, and the top ten hold roughly 45%. Comments on this clonotype: Its antigen is not known.

Points from the study as a whole: Most expanded clonotypes in thyroid above 0.001 frequency also showed up in blood.

PBMCs were isolated from an approximately 10 ml sample of fresh peripheral blood. The sample comprised peripheral blood. The receptor's source is an adult man with Graves' ophthalmopathy. The chain joins TRBV25-1 to TRBJ1-6, with no clear D. The chain's CDR3 is CASLDGTDSPLHF. CDR3 DNA sequence: TGTGCCAGTTTAGACGGTACCGATTCACCCCTCCACTTT. The full variable domain, in which reference TRBV25-1 and TRBJ1-6 provide the parts outside the CDR3, is EADIYQTPRYLVIGTGKKITLECSQTMGHDKMYWYQQDPGMELHLIHYSYGVNSTEKGDLSSESTVSRIRTEHFPLTLESARPSHTSQYLCASLDGTDSPLHFGNGTRLTVT.